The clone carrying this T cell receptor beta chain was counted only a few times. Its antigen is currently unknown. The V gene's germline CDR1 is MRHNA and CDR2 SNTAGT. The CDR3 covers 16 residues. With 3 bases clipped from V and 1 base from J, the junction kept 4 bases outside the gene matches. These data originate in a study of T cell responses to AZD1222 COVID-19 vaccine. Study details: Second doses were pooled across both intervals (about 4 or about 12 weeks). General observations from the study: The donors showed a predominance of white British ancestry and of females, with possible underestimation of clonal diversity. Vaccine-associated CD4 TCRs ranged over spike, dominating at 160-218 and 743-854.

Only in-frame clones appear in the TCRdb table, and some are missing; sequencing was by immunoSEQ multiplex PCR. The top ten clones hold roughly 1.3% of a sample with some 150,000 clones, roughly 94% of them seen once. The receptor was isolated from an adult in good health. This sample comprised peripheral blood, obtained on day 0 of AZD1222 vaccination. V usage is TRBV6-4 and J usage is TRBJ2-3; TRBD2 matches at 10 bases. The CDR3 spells CASSEGLASGTDTQYF. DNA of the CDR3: TGTGCCAGCAGTGAGGGACTAGCGAGCGGCACAGATACGCAGTATTTT.